Shown below are 32 T cell receptor beta chains from a single sample sequenced in a study of tumor-infiltrating lymphocytes in primary liver carcinoma. It was from approximately 22-30 mg of unsorted bulk tissue that RNA and DNA were co-extracted. The input was approximately 500 ng total RNA; TCR beta cDNA was made from it with a constant-region primer. Investigators got TCR beta libraries out of three nested multiplex PCR rounds, done with slightly modified ARM-PCR. Use of TRBV1-TRBV30 forward primers with a C-beta reverse primer characterized the first two PCR rounds, which lasted 10 cycles each. TCRdb re-called the multiplex PCR reads with MiXCR, one entry per CDR3 protein. The table shows about 84,000 distinct CDR3 sequences, with 72% occurring only once. Sample: liver tumor tissue from sampling region 1. Subset noted: tumor region T1, superior pole. Every receptor here comes from a man aged 40-55 years with primary liver carcinoma and hepatitis B virus infection.

Notes on this clonotype: The final CDR3 position lacks the conserved phenylalanine or tryptophan, pointing to a likely read error. As DNA, the CDR3 is TGCAGCGTTGAAGCTAATTCCGGGACAGATACGCAGTATTAT. Its protein is CSVEANSGTDTQYY. This chain uses TRBV29-1 with TRBJ2-3; D gene uncertain. This CDR3 has 14 amino acids. The V gene lost 1 base and the J gene lost 3 bases, with 11 bases spanning the gap. The germline gives CDR1 SQVTM, CDR2 ANQGSEA.

The chain carries TRBV12-3 or TRBV12-4 and TRBJ1-5, with no clear D. Trimming stripped 8 bases from V and 1 base from J, with 21 bases between. This CDR3 has 17 residues. CDR3 loop: CASCILMVGISNQPQHF. The CDR3 coding sequence is TGTGCCAGCTGTATACTGATGGTCGGGATAAGCAATCAGCCCCAGCATTTT.

Points on this clonotype: A read error may be the cause here, since a much bigger clone is one base away. This CDR3 fails to terminate in the conserved phenylalanine or tryptophan, so it likely reflects a read error. This sequence joins TRBV2 and TRBJ2-5; D is unclear. In germline, CDR1 is SNHLY, CDR2 FYNNEI. The V gene lost 6 bases and the J gene lost 1 base, with 3 bases spanning the gap. The CDR3 totals 11 residues. DNA of the CDR3: TGTGCCAGCAGCCTCCAAGAGACCCAGTACCTC. Translating gives CASSLQETQYL.

Concerning this clonotype itself: It is unclear where the CDR3 begins or ends on the DNA, so no DNA is shown, and the CDR3 is as TCRdb lists it. The rearrangement links TRBV6-5 to TRBJ2-1; the table's D call, TRBD2, has no DNA check behind it. 16 amino acids form the CDR3, both terminal residues included. Germline assignment: CDR1 MNHEY and CDR2 SVGAGI. This chain's CDR3 is CANTYSCGLAAYEQFF.

The gene calls are TRBV6-1 and TRBJ2-7, with 7 bases aligning to TRBD1. The CDR3 has 14 amino acids. CDR1 MNHNS and CDR2 SASEGT come from the germline V gene. For the CDR3, the DNA is TGTGTCACCTCTCTCGACAGGGACTCCTACGAGCAGTACTTC. Its translation: CVTSLDRDSYEQYF.

This clonotype was observed a single time. A read error is possible here, since a much larger clone lies one base away. The rearrangement joins TRBV13 to TRBJ2-1; tentatively, D is TRBD1 (5 bases). Germline V lookup: CDR1 PRHDT, CDR2 FYEKMQ (reference sequence). The germline V and J ends were trimmed by 2 bases and 7 bases, with 15 bases remaining between them. This CDR3 contains 15 residues. CDR3 protein: CASSLRQSEVNEQFF. In DNA, the CDR3 is TGTGCCAGCAGCTTAAGACAGAGCGAAGTGAATGAGCAGTTCTTC.

Note on this clonotype: An end of the junction does not agree with germline; a read error may underlie this. CDR3 coding DNA: TGTGCCAGCAGTCCTCCGCCCTATGGTTACACCTTC. This translates into CASSPPPYGYTF. This rearrangement joins TRBV6-6 to TRBJ1-2; D uncertain. Germline V gene lookup returns CDR1 MNHNY and CDR2 SVGAGI (reference sequence). The CDR3 spans 12 residues.

This clonotype was seen just once. One end of the junction varies from germline; a read error may be responsible. The V and J genes are TRBV6-6 and TRBJ2-5; the match to TRBD2 covers 12 bases. The CDR3 is 16 amino acids. Germline CDR1 MNHNY, CDR2 SVGAGI (reference sequence). The CDR3 sequence is CTSSLGLAGLQETQYF. The DNA for the CDR3 is TGTACCAGCAGCTTGGGACTAGCGGGCCTCCAAGAGACCCAGTACTTC.

The chain links TRBV7-8 to TRBJ2-3; possibly TRBD1 for D (5 bases). CDR1 and CDR2 (germline): SGHVS, FQNEAQ. CDR3 length equals 15 residues. V lost 5 bases to trimming and J lost 0 bases, with 12 bases between them. CDR3 protein: CASSLTVHSTDTQYF. For the CDR3, the DNA is TGTGCCAGCAGCCTGACAGTCCATAGCACAGATACGCAGTATTTT.

This clonotype was counted many times. The V gene is TRBV7-2, the J gene TRBJ2-7; TRBD1 or TRBD2 may be the D gene (5 bases each). Germline-derived CDR1 and CDR2 are SGHTA and FQGNSA. This CDR3 contains 13 residues. V was shortened by 6 bases and J by 1 base, with 10 bases between the two germline ends. CDR3 nucleotides: TGTGCCAGCAGTTTTGGGGGTTCCTACGAGCAGTACTTC. The encoded protein is CASSFGGSYEQYF.

To note about this clonotype: Germline and junction disagree at one end, which may indicate a read error. CDR3 region: CTSSEVGGVGCGYTF. CDR3 sequence (DNA): TGTACCAGCAGTGAAGTGGGGGGGGTTGGATGTGGATATACCTTC. The chain is built from TRBV6-1 and TRBJ1-2, with a possible D match to TRBD1 (5 bases). The CDR3 loop spans 15 amino acids. The germline V gene has CDR1 MNHNS and CDR2 SASEGT.

Relative to its sample, this clonotype is large. The chain recombines TRBV11-1 with TRBJ2-7, with D unresolved. Trimming pared 2 bases from V and 2 bases from J, leaving 7 bases between. The germline gives CDR1 SGHAT, CDR2 FQDESV (reference sequence). The CDR3 runs 13 residues. The DNA for the CDR3 is TGTGCCAGCAGCTTAAGATCGCCCTACGAGCAGTACTTC. It specifies CASSLRSPYEQYF.

On this clonotype itself: Possible read error: a much larger clone is one base away. The chain links TRBV7-9 to TRBJ2-4; TRBD2 matches 9 bases. Looked up from germline, CDR1 is SEHNR and CDR2 is FQNEAQ (reference sequence). The CDR3 is 14 amino acids. The CDR3 bases are TGTGCCAGCAGCGTTAGCGGGAGTAGGAACATTCAGAACTTC. Translation: CASSVSGSRNIQNF. Full variable domain (remainder filled in from reference TRBV7-9 and TRBJ2-4): DTGVSQNPRHKITKRGQNVTFRCDPISEHNRLYWYRQTLGQGPEFLTYFQNEAQLEKSRLLSDRFSAERPKGSFSTLEIQRTEQGDSAMYLCASSVSGSRNIQNFGAGTRLSVL.

A remark on this clonotype: The DNA is omitted, as the CDR3 cannot be located on it reliably, and the CDR3 follows TCRdb's listing. The chain uses TRBV11-2 and TRBJ2-2; the table names TRBD1, a call not compared with the DNA. Per the germline V gene, CDR1 is SGHAT and CDR2 is FQNNGV. From its first to its last residue, the CDR3 has 15 amino acids. The CDR3 reads CVSSLVGRGTGELSF.

On this clonotype: A much larger clone lies a single base off, so this may be a read error. This chain links TRBV5-1 with TRBJ2-7, with D tentatively TRBD2 (6 bases). The CDR3 consists of 14 residues. The V and J ends lost 4 bases and 4 bases respectively, with 15 bases between them. Germline assignment: CDR1 SGHRS and CDR2 YFSETQ. The CDR3 DNA sequence: TGCGCCAGCAGCCCCTGGGGGGTTGGATACGAGCAGTACTTC. Amino acids: CASSPWGVGYEQYF.

The CDR3 DNA is TGCGCCAGTACTGCCCGGGAACATGTGGTGAGTGAGCAGTTCTTC. Translation gives CASTAREHVVSEQFF. J is TRBJ2-1 and V is TRBV4-1, with D possibly matching TRBD2 (5 bases). This CDR3 spans 15 amino acids. In germline, CDR1 is MGHRA, CDR2 YSYEKL. Trimming stripped 9 bases from V and 9 bases from J, with 24 bases between.

V and J are TRBV7-9 and TRBJ1-5, with D unclear. The J call may be wrong; the DNA end is better matched by TRBJ2-3. From germline, CDR1 is SEHNR and CDR2 FQNEAQ (reference sequence). The CDR3 length is 12 residues. The CDR3 is CASRHNNQPQYF. CDR3 bases: TGTGCCAGCAGACATAACAATCAGCCCCAGTATTTT.

In this sample, this clonotype turned up many times. This sequence joins TRBV29-1 and TRBJ2-1; a possible D gene is TRBD2 (5 bases). Trimming pared 7 bases from V and 6 bases from J, leaving 13 bases between. The CDR3 is 12 amino acids. Germline V lookup: CDR1 SQVTM, CDR2 ANQGSEA. The CDR3 coding sequence is TGCAGCGGGGAGCTGAATAGCAATGAGCAGTTCTTC. Its translation: CSGELNSNEQFF.

On this clonotype: The conserved phenylalanine or tryptophan normally closing the CDR3 is absent here, so this likely arose from a read error. The chain is built from TRBV29-1 and TRBJ2-4; TRBD1 aligns across 7 bases. The CDR3 has 13 amino acids. Germline CDR1 SQVTM, CDR2 ANQGSEA. The CDR3 DNA reads TGCAGCGCCCTCGGGACAGCCAATAACATTCAGTACCTC. Protein product: CSALGTANNIQYL.

Points on this clonotype: A much larger clone lies a single base off, so this may be a read error. This chain connects TRBV14 to TRBJ2-3; D call uncertain. The tail of the sequence fits TRBJ1-5 better, so the J call may be wrong. The CDR3 sequence is 14 residues long. Germline lookup yields CDR1 SGHDN and CDR2 FVKESK. In DNA, the CDR3 is TGTGCCAGCAGCCAAGTAGACTACACAGATACGCAGCATTTT. Translation gives CASSQVDYTDTQHF.

This rearrangement joins TRBV11-2 to TRBJ2-1; 13 nucleotides agree with TRBD2. The germline V gene has CDR1 SGHAT and CDR2 FQNNGV. The CDR3 length is 17 residues. V was clipped by 3 bases and J by 7 bases; unmatched bases: 9. The CDR3 protein is CASSFQLAGGPGNEQFF. The CDR3 bases are TGTGCCAGCAGCTTTCAACTAGCGGGAGGGCCTGGAAATGAGCAGTTCTTC.

A word on this clonotype: At one boundary the junction diverges from the germline segment, which might be a read error. The chain carries TRBV29-1 and TRBJ1-1; the D is unclear. The CDR3 totals 13 residues. The germline V gene has CDR1 SQVTM and CDR2 ANQGSEA. The CDR3 nucleotides are TGTAGCATTGACGCAGCCACGAACACTGAAGCTCTCTTT. It is translated as CSIDAATNTEALF.

To note about this clonotype: A read error may produce the germline difference seen at one junction end. The rearrangement links TRBV6-1 to TRBJ2-7; no firm D call. The CDR3 runs to 14 residues. The germline CDR1 and CDR2 sequences are MNHNS and SASEGT. CDR3 sequence: CASSPVTTTYEQYF. CDR3 sequence (DNA): TGCGCCAGCAGCCCCGTGACAACCACCTACGAGCAGTACTTC.

As to this clonotype: A read error may account for a junction end that differs from germline. The rearrangement uses TRBV12-3 or TRBV12-4 and TRBJ2-4; D remains ambiguous. The length of the CDR3 is 14 residues. The CDR3 DNA reads TGTGCAAACACCCGGGCCCAAGCCAAAAGCATTCAGTACTTC. Translated, it gives CANTRAQAKSIQYF.

As concerns this clonotype: A read error may produce the germline difference seen at one junction end. The DNA for the CDR3 is TGTGTCAGCAGTGACTTGTGGGCGAGGGTTACGAACACTGGGGAGCTGTTTTTT. Translated, it gives CVSSDLWARVTNTGELFF. V usage is TRBV11-2 and J usage is TRBJ2-2; a weak D match, TRBD2 (5 bases). The CDR3 runs 18 residues. Per germline, CDR1 SGHAT and CDR2 FQNNGV. Full variable domain (missing parts from reference TRBV11-2 and TRBJ2-2): EAGVAQSPRYKIIEKRQSVAFWCNPISGHATLYWYQQILGQGPKLLIQFQNNGVVDDSQLPKDRFSAERLKGVDSTLKIQPAKLEDSAVYLCVSSDLWARVTNTGELFFGEGSRLTVL.

V is TRBV11-2 and J is TRBJ2-2; D gene uncertain. CDR3 length: 16 amino acids. Trimming removed 10 bases at V and 5 bases at J, with 23 bases between. The germline V gene has CDR1 SGHAT and CDR2 FQNNGV. This CDR3 reads CANGLVALTETGELFF. The CDR3 region has the DNA TGTGCCAACGGCTTAGTGGCGCTAACGGAAACCGGGGAGCTGTTTTTT.

Notes on this clonotype: The junction departs from germline at one end; a sequencing error may be responsible. V and J are TRBV5-5 and TRBJ2-3; possible D gene TRBD1, 8 bases. The CDR3 covers 16 residues. Germline V lookup: CDR1 SGHKS, CDR2 YYEKEE (reference sequence). The CDR3 reads CTSSYPTGDYTDTQYF. CDR3 sequence (DNA): TGTACCAGCAGTTACCCGACAGGGGACTACACAGATACGCAGTATTTT.

This clonotype was picked up many times. The chain links TRBV10-3 to TRBJ2-3; D might be TRBD1 (6 bases). Germline V gene sequence: CDR1 ENHRY, CDR2 SYGVKD. The V and J ends lost 3 bases and 6 bases respectively, with 10 bases between them. This CDR3 contains 13 residues. CDR3 region: CAISEQGGDTQYF. The CDR3 DNA sequence: TGTGCCATCAGTGAACAGGGCGGCGATACGCAGTATTTT.

Regarding this clonotype: Mismatch with germline at one junction end may stem from a read error. J is TRBJ1-3 and V is TRBV11-2, with D possibly matching TRBD1 (5 bases). CDR1 and CDR2 (germline): SGHAT, FQNNGV. CDR3 size: 16 residues. The CDR3 is CASSLEGQGYRNTIYF. As DNA, the CDR3 is TGCGCCAGCAGCTTAGAGGGGCAGGGATACAGAAACACCATATATTTT. Drawing the rest from reference TRBV11-2 and TRBJ1-3, the complete variable domain is EAGVAQSPRYKIIEKRQSVAFWCNPISGHATLYWYQQILGQGPKLLIQFQNNGVVDDSQLPKDRFSAERLKGVDSTLKIQPAKLEDSAVYLCASSLEGQGYRNTIYFGEGSWLTVV.

This clonotype was picked up many times. CDR3 sequence (DNA): TGTGCCAGCAGTGACGACAAAAACATTCAGTACTTC. It is translated as CASSDDKNIQYF. This chain uses TRBV6-1 with TRBJ2-4; D not resolved. The CDR3 is 12 amino acids. Germline V gives CDR1 MNHNS, CDR2 SASEGT. Between the trimmed V and J ends, which lost 3 bases and 3 bases, there was a span of 3 bases.

This clonotype has a single count. V is TRBV29-1 and J is TRBJ2-1; TRBD1 agrees at 9 bases. V was clipped by 7 bases and J by 6 bases; unmatched bases: 10. The CDR3 has 14 residues. CDR1 and CDR2 (germline): SQVTM, ANQGSEA. Written as DNA, the CDR3 is TGCAGCGCTCTGAAGGGGACAGGGATCAATGAGCAGTTCTTC. It yields the protein CSALKGTGINEQFF.

In the case of this clonotype: This may stem from a read error, because a much larger clone lies one nucleotide away. The chain is built from TRBV13 and TRBJ1-4; D gene ambiguous. The length of the CDR3 is 14 residues. Looked up from germline, CDR1 is PRHDT and CDR2 is FYEKMQ (reference sequence). The CDR3 DNA follows: TGTGCCAGCAGCGTCGGGAGGTTGAATGAAAAACCGTTTTTT. It translates to CASSVGRLNEKPFF.